This is a list of T cell receptor beta chains from one sample in a study of CD8 T cells in Susac syndrome. TCRdb re-analysed the immunoSEQ multiplex PCR reads in MiXCR, keeping a single row per CDR3 protein. The sample lists approximately 110,000 distinct CDR3 sequences, around 96% occurring once. Sequencing was done on a sample of CD4+ T cells from PBMCs. Receptors originate from a human donor in good health. Both conserved end residues are part of each CDR3. The order of the fields is CDR3 protein, CDR3 DNA, J gene, V gene, D gene, clone size. D genes are given only for firm matches. Size is omitted from some rows. Given values are once, few, many or a class for expanded clones.

CASSIGGGWETQYF,TGTGCCAGCAGCATCGGTGGGGGATGGGAGACCCAGTACTTC,TRBJ2-5,TRBV7-8,.,.
CASSQPPTHEQYF,TGTGCCAGCAGCCAACCTCCGACTCACGAGCAGTACTTC,TRBJ2-7,TRBV3-1,.,once
CASIDRAMHTEAFF,TGCGCCAGCATCGACAGGGCTATGCACACTGAAGCTTTCTTT,TRBJ1-1,TRBV10-2,TRBD1,.
CSASPREKLFF,TGCAGTGCTAGCCCTCGTGAAAAACTGTTTTTT,TRBJ1-4,TRBV20-1,.,.
CASSFDSDYGYTF,TGTGCCAGCAGCTTCGACAGTGACTATGGCTACACCTTC,TRBJ1-2,TRBV5-6,.,.
CASSSGQQDWEYEQYF,TGCGCCAGCAGCTCGGGACAGCAGGATTGGGAATACGAGCAGTACTTC,TRBJ2-7,TRBV5-1,TRBD1,.
CASSFRLTGEDTQYF,TGTGCCAGCAGCTTTCGATTAACAGGGGAAGATACGCAGTATTTT,TRBJ2-3,TRBV11-2,TRBD1,.
CSARDPGVGHGEAFF,TGCAGTGCTAGAGATCCGGGAGTCGGGCATGGTGAAGCTTTCTTT,TRBJ1-1,TRBV20-1,.,once
CATSRANGRSQLSSYNEQFF,TGTGCCACCAGCAGAGCCAACGGGAGGTCCCAATTGAGCTCCTACAATGAGCAGTTCTTC,TRBJ2-1,TRBV15,TRBD2,.
CAWSPSGISTDTQYF,TGTGCCTGGAGCCCTAGCGGGATTAGCACAGATACGCAGTATTTT,TRBJ2-3,TRBV30,TRBD2,.
CSAIPGVGNIQYF,TGCAGTGCCATCCCAGGGGTGGGGAACATTCAGTACTTC,TRBJ2-4,TRBV20-1,.,.
CASSQSANTEAFF,TGTGCCAGCTCCCAAAGCGCTAACACTGAAGCTTTCTTT,TRBJ1-1,TRBV18,.,.
CSAREQGVHDQPQHF,TGCAGTGCTAGAGAACAGGGGGTGCACGATCAGCCCCAGCATTTT,TRBJ1-5,TRBV20-1,TRBD1,.
CASSLGTGPNQPQHF,TGTGCCAGCAGCTTGGGGACAGGCCCGAATCAGCCCCAGCATTTT,TRBJ1-5,TRBV7-9,TRBD1,.
CSAFLGTPNTGELFF,TGCAGTGCGTTTCTTGGGACTCCGAACACCGGGGAGCTGTTTTTT,TRBJ2-2,TRBV20-1,.,.
CASSPGVAEDGEQYF,TGCGCCAGCAGCCCCGGGGTAGCGGAGGATGGGGAGCAGTACTTC,TRBJ2-7,TRBV4-1,.,.
CASSGVLGSYGYTF,TGTGCCAGCAGTGGGGTTTTGGGGAGCTATGGCTACACCTTC,TRBJ1-2,TRBV12-3/TRBV12-4,.,.
CASSPRTGPYQPQHF,TGTGCCAGCTCACCACGGACAGGGCCCTATCAGCCCCAGCATTTT,TRBJ1-5,TRBV18,TRBD1,.
CAWNPGALTEAFF,TGTGCCTGGAACCCCGGGGCCCTCACTGAAGCTTTCTTT,TRBJ1-1,TRBV30,.,.
CASSSHTPNTEAFF,TGTGCCAGCAGCTCCCACACACCGAACACTGAAGCTTTCTTT,TRBJ1-1,TRBV3-1,.,.
CSVYNRVLEGTQYF,TGCAGCGTTTATAACAGGGTCCTCGAAGGCACGCAGTATTTT,TRBJ2-3,TRBV29-1,.,.
CASSLDLTGEQYF,TGCGCCAGCAGCTTGGATTTGACCGGGGAGCAGTACTTC,TRBJ2-7,TRBV5-1,.,.
CASSLVSAGPSGNTIYF,TGCGCCAGCAGCTTGGTATCGGCAGGCCCCTCTGGAAACACCATATATTTT,TRBJ1-3,TRBV5-1,.,.
CASSQERTTGELFF,TGTGCCAGCAGCCAAGAGCGCACGACCGGGGAGCTGTTTTTT,TRBJ2-2,TRBV3-1,.,.
CASRPGPNTGELFF,TGTGCCAGCAGGCCAGGACCGAACACCGGGGAGCTGTTTTTT,TRBJ2-2,TRBV27,.,.
CASSLSGLVTEAFF,TGCGCCAGCAGCTTGTCGGGTTTGGTCACTGAAGCTTTCTTT,TRBJ1-1,TRBV5-1,.,.
CASSPLLAGVDEQFF,TGTGCCAGCAGCCCACTACTAGCGGGAGTCGATGAGCAGTTCTTC,TRBJ2-1,TRBV7-9,TRBD2,.
CASSPQTGVREQYF,TGTGCCAGCAGCCCGCAGACAGGGGTCAGGGAGCAGTACTTC,TRBJ2-7,TRBV5-4,TRBD1,.
CASSHGQPPDTQYF,TGTGCCAGCAGCCACGGACAGCCGCCGGATACGCAGTATTTT,TRBJ2-3,TRBV11-2,.,.
CAISLLLTSDSYEQYF,TGTGCCATCAGCCTTCTTCTCACTAGCGACTCCTACGAGCAGTACTTC,TRBJ2-7,TRBV10-3,TRBD2,.
CATSRDHQGAYEQYF,TGTGCCACCAGCAGAGATCATCAGGGGGCCTACGAGCAGTACTTC,TRBJ2-7,TRBV15,TRBD1,.
CASSQDGTGKGQPQHF,TGCGCCAGCAGCCAAGATGGGACAGGGAAAGGTCAGCCCCAGCATTTT,TRBJ1-5,TRBV4-1,TRBD1,.
CASSLWDYPNTGELFF,TGTGCCAGCAGTTTATGGGACTACCCGAACACCGGGGAGCTGTTTTTT,TRBJ2-2,TRBV27,TRBD2,once
CASSQVGARSGNTIYF,TGCGCCAGCAGCCAAGTAGGGGCTCGCTCTGGAAACACCATATATTTT,TRBJ1-3,TRBV4-1,.,.
CASSSAGTGGLGRDTQYF,TGTGCCAGCAGTTCAGCGGGGACAGGGGGCCTTGGTAGAGATACGCAGTATTTT,TRBJ2-3,TRBV7-9,TRBD1,.
CASSLDRVGNTEAFF,TGTGCCAGCTCCCTAGACAGGGTTGGGAACACTGAAGCTTTCTTT,TRBJ1-1,TRBV18,TRBD1,once
CASSLGDIVGYTF,TGTGCCAGCAGTTTGGGGGACATCGTCGGCTACACCTTC,TRBJ1-2,TRBV12-3/TRBV12-4,.,.
CSARGIAGGQEQFF,TGCAGTGCTAGAGGGATAGCGGGGGGACAGGAGCAGTTCTTC,TRBJ2-1,TRBV20-1,TRBD2,.
CASSYPGTGANVLTF,TGTGCCAGCAGTTACCCGGGAACTGGGGCCAACGTCCTGACTTTC,TRBJ2-6,TRBV6-5,.,.
CASSSYRVANEKLFF,TGTGCCAGCAGCTCCTACAGGGTGGCTAATGAAAAACTGTTTTTT,TRBJ1-4,TRBV7-2,.,.
CSARGGRNTEAFF,TGCAGTGCTAGGGGGGGGAGGAACACTGAAGCTTTCTTT,TRBJ1-1,TRBV20-1,.,.
CSARDTRSTDTQYF,TGCAGTGCTAGGGACACCAGGAGCACAGATACGCAGTATTTT,TRBJ2-3,TRBV20-1,.,.
CASSQARETQYF,TGTGCCAGCAGCCAAGCGAGGGAGACCCAGTACTTC,TRBJ2-5,TRBV14,.,.
CSVNGPGSNQPQHF,TGCAGCGTTAACGGACCGGGGAGCAATCAGCCCCAGCATTTT,TRBJ1-5,TRBV29-1,.,.
CASSPLLYEQYF,TGTGCCAGCAGCCCCCTCCTCTACGAGCAGTACTTC,TRBJ2-7,TRBV6-6,.,.
CATSAPGTEIYEQYF,TGTGCCACCAGTGCTCCCGGGACGGAAATCTACGAGCAGTACTTC,TRBJ2-7,TRBV24-1,.,.
CASSRGRSNTGELFF,TGTGCCAGTAGCAGAGGCAGATCGAACACCGGGGAGCTGTTTTTT,TRBJ2-2,TRBV19,.,.
CASSSQAAGEAFF,TGTGCCAGCAGCTCCCAAGCAGCCGGTGAAGCTTTCTTT,TRBJ1-1,TRBV7-2,.,.
CASRGGAASGYTF,TGTGCCAGCAGGGGGGGGGCGGCCTCAGGCTACACCTTC,TRBJ1-2,TRBV6-1,.,.
CASSYSIGTGDLEDTQYF,TGTGCCAGCAGTTACTCGATTGGGACGGGGGATTTAGAAGATACGCAGTATTTT,TRBJ2-3,TRBV6-5,.,.
CASSEMSPGYNEQFF,TGTGCCAGCAGTGAAATGTCTCCGGGGTACAATGAGCAGTTCTTC,TRBJ2-1,TRBV2,.,.
CASSFRVQETQYF,TGCGCCAGCAGCTTTAGAGTACAAGAGACCCAGTACTTC,TRBJ2-5,TRBV5-1,.,.
CASSAEPTPGQGNEQYF,TGCGCCAGCAGCGCTGAGCCAACTCCGGGACAGGGAAACGAGCAGTACTTC,TRBJ2-7,TRBV5-1,TRBD1,.
CASSVGRGSGIFLTSYNEQFF,TGTGCCAGCAGCGTAGGCCGGGGTAGCGGGATCTTCCTAACCTCCTACAATGAGCAGTTCTTC,TRBJ2-1,TRBV9,TRBD2,.
CASRARENKVSTEAFF,TGTGCCAGCAGGGCCCGGGAGAATAAAGTGAGCACTGAAGCTTTCTTT,TRBJ1-1,TRBV2,.,.
CASSFRDRDTEAFF,TGTGCCAGCAGTTTCCGGGACAGGGACACTGAAGCTTTCTTT,TRBJ1-1,TRBV12-3/TRBV12-4,TRBD1,.
CASKPDLSYEQYF,TGTGCCAGCAAGCCGGACCTCTCCTACGAGCAGTACTTC,TRBJ2-7,TRBV6-5,.,.
CSVSNTGELFF,TGCAGCGTTTCGAACACCGGGGAGCTGTTTTTT,TRBJ2-2,TRBV29-1,.,.
CATSREGEGYNEQFF,TGTGCCACCAGCAGAGAGGGGGAGGGCTACAATGAGCAGTTCTTC,TRBJ2-1,TRBV15,TRBD2,.